The entry that follows covers one T cell receptor beta chain sequence. Its antigen is not identified. The sample originates from a study of T cells in localized non-small cell lung cancer. Sequenced by immunoSEQ multiplex PCR; TCRdb stores in-frame clones only, minus some. The table lists 55,000 or so clones, around 81% of them singletons, with around 4.5% in the top ten. Study observations and caveats: Without multi-region sequencing, intratumor heterogeneity could not be excluded. Appearance in adjacent lung was seen for a median around 60 of the top 100 tumor clones.

This TCR came from a woman aged 35-70 years with stage II lung adenocarcinoma. The source material was PBMCs, sampled before any cancer treatment.

CDR3 coding DNA: TGTGCCAGCAGACGAGGCAGCTATAGCAATCAGCCCCAGCATTTT. Translated, it gives CASRRGSYSNQPQHF. The chain carries TRBV6-5 and TRBJ1-5; D uncertain. Germline CDR1 reads MNHEY; CDR2 reads SVGAGI. The CDR3 runs 15 residues. Deletions cut 6 bases from V and 0 bases from J, with 12 bases between.